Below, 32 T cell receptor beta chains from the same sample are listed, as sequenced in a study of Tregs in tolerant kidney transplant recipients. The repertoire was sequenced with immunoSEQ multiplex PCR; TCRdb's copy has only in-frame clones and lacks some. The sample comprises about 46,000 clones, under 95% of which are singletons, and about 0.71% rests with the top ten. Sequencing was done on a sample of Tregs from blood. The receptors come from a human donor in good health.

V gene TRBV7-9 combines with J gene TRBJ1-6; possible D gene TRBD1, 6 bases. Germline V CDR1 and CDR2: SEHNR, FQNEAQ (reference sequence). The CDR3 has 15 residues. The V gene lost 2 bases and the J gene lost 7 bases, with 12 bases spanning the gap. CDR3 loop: CASSLWTAENSPLHF. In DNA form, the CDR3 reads TGTGCCAGCAGCTTATGGACAGCCGAAAATTCACCCCTCCACTTT.

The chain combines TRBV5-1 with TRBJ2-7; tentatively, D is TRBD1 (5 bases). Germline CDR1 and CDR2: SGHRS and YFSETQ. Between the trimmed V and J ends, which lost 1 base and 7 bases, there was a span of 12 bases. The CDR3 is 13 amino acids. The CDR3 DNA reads TGCGCCAGCAGCTTGAGGGGCCAGAGAGAGCAGTACTTC. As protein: CASSLRGQREQYF. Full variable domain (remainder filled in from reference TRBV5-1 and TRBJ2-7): KAGVTQTPRYLIKTRGQQVTLSCSPISGHRSVSWYQQTPGQGLQFLFEYFSETQRNKGNFPGRFSGRQFSNSRSEMNVSTLELGDSALYLCASSLRGQREQYFGPGTRLTVT.

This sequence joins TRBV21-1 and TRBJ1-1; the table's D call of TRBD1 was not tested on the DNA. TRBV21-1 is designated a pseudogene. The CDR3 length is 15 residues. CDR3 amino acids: CASSINRGRVTEAFF. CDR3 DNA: TGTGCCAGCAGCATAAACAGGGGGCGGGTCACTGAAGCTTTCTTT.

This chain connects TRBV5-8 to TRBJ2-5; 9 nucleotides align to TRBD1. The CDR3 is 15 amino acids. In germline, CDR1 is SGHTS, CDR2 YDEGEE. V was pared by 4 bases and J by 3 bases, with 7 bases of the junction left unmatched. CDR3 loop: CASSRGTGWEETQYF. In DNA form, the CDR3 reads TGTGCCAGCAGCCGTGGGACAGGGTGGGAAGAGACCCAGTACTTC.

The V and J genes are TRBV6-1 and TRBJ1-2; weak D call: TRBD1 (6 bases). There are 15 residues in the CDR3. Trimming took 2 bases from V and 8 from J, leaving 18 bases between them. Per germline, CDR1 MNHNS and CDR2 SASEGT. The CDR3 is CASSEQPGAGGGYTF. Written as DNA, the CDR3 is TGTGCCAGCAGTGAACAGCCGGGGGCGGGCGGCGGCTACACCTTC.

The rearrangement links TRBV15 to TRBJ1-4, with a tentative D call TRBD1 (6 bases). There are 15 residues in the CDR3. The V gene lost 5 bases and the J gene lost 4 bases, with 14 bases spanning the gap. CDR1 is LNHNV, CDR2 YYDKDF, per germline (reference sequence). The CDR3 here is CATSPSPRGNEKLFF. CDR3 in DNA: TGTGCCACCAGCCCTTCTCCCAGGGGTAATGAAAAACTGTTTTTT.

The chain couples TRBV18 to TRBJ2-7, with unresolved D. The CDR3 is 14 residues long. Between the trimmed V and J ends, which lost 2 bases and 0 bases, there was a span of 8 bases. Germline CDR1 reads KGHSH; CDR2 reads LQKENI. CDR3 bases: TGTGCCAGCTCACCAGCCTTAAGCTCCTACGAGCAGTACTTC. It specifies CASSPALSSYEQYF.

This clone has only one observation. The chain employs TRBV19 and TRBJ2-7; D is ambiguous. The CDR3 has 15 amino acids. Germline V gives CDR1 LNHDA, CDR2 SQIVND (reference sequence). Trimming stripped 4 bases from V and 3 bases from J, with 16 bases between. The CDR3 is CASSTSGRLGYEQYF. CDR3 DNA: TGTGCCAGTAGTACCTCTGGGCGGTTGGGCTACGAGCAGTACTTC.

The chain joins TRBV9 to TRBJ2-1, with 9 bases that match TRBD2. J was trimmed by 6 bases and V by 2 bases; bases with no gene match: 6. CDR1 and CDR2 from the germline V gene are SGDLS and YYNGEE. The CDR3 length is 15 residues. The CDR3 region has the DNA TGTGCCAGCAGCGTGTATAGCGGGAGACCCAATGAGCAGTTCTTC. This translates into CASSVYSGRPNEQFF.

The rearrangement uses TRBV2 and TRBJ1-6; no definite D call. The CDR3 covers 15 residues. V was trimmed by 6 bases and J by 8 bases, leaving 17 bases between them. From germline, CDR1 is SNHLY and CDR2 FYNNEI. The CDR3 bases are TGTGCCAGCAGCGATTTGAATACGGGGTATTCACCCCTCCACTTT. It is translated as CASSDLNTGYSPLHF.

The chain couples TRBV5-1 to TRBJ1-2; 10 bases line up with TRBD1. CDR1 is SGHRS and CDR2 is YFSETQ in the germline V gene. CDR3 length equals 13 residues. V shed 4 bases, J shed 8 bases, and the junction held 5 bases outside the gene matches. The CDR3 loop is CASSDRGLSGYTF. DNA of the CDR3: TGCGCCAGCAGCGACAGGGGGCTTTCGGGCTACACCTTC.

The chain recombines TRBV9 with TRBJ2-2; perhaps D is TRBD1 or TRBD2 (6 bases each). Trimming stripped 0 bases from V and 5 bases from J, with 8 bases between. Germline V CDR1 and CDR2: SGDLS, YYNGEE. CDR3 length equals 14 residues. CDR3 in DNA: TGTGCCAGCAGCGTAGGGAGGGGGACCGGGGAGCTGTTTTTT. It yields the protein CASSVGRGTGELFF. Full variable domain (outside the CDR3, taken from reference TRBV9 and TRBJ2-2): DSGVTQTPKHLITATGQRVTLRCSPRSGDLSVYWYQQSLDQGLQFLIQYYNGEERAKGNILERFSAQQFPDLHSELNLSSLELGDSALYFCASSVGRGTGELFFGEGSRLTVL.

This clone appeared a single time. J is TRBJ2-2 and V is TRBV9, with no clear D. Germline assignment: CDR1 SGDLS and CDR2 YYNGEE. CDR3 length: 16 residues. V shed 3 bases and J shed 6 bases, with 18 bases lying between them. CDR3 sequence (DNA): TGTGCCAGCAGCGGCCAGATCGAAGTCTTGGCCGGGGAGCTGTTTTTT. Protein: CASSGQIEVLAGELFF.

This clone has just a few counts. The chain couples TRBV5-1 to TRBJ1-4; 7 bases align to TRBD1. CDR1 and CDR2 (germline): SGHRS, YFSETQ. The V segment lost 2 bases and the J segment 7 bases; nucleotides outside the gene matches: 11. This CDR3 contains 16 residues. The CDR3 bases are TGCGCCAGCAGCTTTTCCACAGGGGTCGGCGGTGAAAAACTGTTTTTT. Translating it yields CASSFSTGVGGEKLFF.

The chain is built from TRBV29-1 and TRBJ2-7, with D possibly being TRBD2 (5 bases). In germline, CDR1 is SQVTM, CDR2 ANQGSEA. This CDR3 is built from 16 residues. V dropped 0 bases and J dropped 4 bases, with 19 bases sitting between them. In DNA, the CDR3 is TGCAGCGTTGAAGATGCCCCGGGGTCTGTTTCGTACGAGCAGTACTTC. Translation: CSVEDAPGSVSYEQYF.

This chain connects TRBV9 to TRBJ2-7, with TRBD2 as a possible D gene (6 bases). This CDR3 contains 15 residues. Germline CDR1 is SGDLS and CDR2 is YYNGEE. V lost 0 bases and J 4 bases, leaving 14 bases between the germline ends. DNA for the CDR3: TGTGCCAGCAGCGTAGCTACGGGGGAGACTTACGAGCAGTACTTC. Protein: CASSVATGETYEQYF.

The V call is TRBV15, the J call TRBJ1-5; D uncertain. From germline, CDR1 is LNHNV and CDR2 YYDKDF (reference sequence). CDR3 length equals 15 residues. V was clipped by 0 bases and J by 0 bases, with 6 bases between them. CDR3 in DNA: TGTGCCACCAGCAGAGATCTGCATAGCAATCAGCCCCAGCATTTT. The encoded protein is CATSRDLHSNQPQHF.

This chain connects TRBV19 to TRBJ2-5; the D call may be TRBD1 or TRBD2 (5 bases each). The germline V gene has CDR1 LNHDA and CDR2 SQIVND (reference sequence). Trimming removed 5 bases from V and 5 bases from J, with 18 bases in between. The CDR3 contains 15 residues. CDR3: CASSPPLGVGETQYF. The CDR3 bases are TGTGCCAGTAGTCCCCCGTTGGGGGTCGGGGAGACCCAGTACTTC.

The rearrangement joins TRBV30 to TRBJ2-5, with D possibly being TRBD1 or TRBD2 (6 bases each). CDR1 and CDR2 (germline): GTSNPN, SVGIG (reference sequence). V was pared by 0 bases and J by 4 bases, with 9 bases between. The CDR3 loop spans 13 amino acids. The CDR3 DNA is TGTGCCTGGAGTGTGGGGGGCGGAGAGACCCAGTACTTC. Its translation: CAWSVGGGETQYF.

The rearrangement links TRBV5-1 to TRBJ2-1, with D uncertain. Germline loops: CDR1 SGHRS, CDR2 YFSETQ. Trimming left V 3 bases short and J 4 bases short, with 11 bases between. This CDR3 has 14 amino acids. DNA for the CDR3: TGCGCCAGCAGCTCCCGGACGGCTTACAATGAGCAGTTCTTC. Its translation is CASSSRTAYNEQFF.

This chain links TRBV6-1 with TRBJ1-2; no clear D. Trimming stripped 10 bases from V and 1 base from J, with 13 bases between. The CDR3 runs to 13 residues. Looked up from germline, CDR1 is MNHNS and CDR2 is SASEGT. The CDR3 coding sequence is TGTGCCACCCGGATGGGGTTTAACTATGGCTACACCTTC. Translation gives CATRMGFNYGYTF.

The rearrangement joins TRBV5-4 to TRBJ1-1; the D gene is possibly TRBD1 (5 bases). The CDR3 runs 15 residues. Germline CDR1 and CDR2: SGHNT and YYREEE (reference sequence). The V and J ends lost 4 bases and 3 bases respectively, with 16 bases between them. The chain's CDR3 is CASSNPRVGDTEAFF. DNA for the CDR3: TGTGCCAGCAGCAACCCCAGGGTAGGAGACACTGAAGCTTTCTTT.

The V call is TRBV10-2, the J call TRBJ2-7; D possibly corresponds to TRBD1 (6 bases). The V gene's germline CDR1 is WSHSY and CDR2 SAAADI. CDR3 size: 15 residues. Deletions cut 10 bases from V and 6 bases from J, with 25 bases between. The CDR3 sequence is CATLRERGWRSEQYF. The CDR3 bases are TGCGCCACTTTAAGGGAGAGGGGGTGGCGGTCCGAGCAGTACTTC.

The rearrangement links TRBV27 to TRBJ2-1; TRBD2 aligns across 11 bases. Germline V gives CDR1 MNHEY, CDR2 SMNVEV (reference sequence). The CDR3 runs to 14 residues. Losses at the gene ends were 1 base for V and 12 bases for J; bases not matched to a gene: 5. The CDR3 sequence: CASSLLAGGRAQFF. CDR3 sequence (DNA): TGTGCCAGCAGTTTATTAGCGGGGGGGCGTGCGCAGTTCTTC.

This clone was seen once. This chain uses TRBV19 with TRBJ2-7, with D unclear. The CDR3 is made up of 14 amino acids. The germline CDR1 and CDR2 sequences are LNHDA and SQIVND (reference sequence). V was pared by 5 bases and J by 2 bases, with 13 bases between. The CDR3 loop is CASSLTSATYEQYF. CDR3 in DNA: TGTGCCAGTAGTCTTACTTCGGCAACCTACGAGCAGTACTTC.

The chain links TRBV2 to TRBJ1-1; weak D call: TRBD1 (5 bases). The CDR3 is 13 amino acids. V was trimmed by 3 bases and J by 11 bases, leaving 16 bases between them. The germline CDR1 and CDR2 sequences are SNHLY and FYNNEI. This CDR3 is CASSDDSFVGAFF. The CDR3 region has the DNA TGTGCCAGCAGTGACGACAGTTTCGTCGGGGCTTTCTTT.

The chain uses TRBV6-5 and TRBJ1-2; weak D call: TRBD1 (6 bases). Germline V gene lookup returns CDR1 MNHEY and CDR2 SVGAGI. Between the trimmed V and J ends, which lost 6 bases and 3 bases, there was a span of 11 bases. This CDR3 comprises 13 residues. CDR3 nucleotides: TGTGCCAGCAGAGAAGGACAGCACTATGGCTACACCTTC. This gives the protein CASREGQHYGYTF.

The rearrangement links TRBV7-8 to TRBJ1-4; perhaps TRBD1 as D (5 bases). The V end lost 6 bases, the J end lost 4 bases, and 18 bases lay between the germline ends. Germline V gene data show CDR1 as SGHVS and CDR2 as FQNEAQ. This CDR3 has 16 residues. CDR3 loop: CASSLGFRAVNEKLFF. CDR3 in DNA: TGTGCCAGCAGTCTCGGGTTCAGGGCGGTTAATGAAAAACTGTTTTTT.

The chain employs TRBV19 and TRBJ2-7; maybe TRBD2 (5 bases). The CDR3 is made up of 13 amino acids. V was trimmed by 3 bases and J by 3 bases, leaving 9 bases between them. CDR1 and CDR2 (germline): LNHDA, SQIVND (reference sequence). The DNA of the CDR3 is TGTGCCAGTAGTATTCGGGGAGACTACGAGCAGTACTTC. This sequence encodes CASSIRGDYEQYF.

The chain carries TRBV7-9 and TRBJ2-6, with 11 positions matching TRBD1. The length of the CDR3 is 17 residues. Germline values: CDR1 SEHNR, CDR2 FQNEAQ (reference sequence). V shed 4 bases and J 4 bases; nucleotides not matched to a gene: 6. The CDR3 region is CASSSDRGRTGANVLTF. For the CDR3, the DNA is TGTGCCAGCAGCTCGGACAGGGGGCGTACCGGGGCCAACGTCCTGACTTTC.

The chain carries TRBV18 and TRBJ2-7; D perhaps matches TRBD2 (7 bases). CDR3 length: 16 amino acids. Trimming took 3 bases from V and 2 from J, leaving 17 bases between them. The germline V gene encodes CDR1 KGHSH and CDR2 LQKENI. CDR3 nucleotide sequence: TGTGCCAGCTCACCCTACTCGGGGGGCGAGGCCTACGAGCAGTACTTC. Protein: CASSPYSGGEAYEQYF.

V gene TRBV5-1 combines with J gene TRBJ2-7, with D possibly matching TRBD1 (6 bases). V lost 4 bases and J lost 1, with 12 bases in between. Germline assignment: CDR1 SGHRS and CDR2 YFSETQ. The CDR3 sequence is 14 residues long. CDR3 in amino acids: CASSARGDSYEQYF. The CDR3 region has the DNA TGCGCCAGCAGCGCCAGGGGCGATTCCTACGAGCAGTACTTC.